The 22 T cell receptor beta chains given below trace back to one sample, sequenced in a study of identical twins. TCRdb called the 5' RACE reads again in MiXCR, with one record for every CDR3 protein. The table shows some 320,000 distinct CDR3 sequences, with around 12% occurring only once. This sample was also put to use in a study of yellow fever vaccine responses in identical twins.

The sequenced sample consisted of CD8+ T cells sorted from blood. These receptors all stem from a woman younger than 35 in good health.

The chain has TRBV4-1 and TRBJ2-3; TRBD2 matches at 9 bases. The CDR3 is 16 residues long. The V segment lost 0 bases and the J segment 3 bases; nucleotides outside the gene matches: 4. Germline CDR1 MGHRA, CDR2 YSYEKL. The DNA of the CDR3 is TGCGCCAGCAGCCAAGATGGAGCGGGGGGTACAGATACGCAGTATTTT. Translating it yields CASSQDGAGGTDTQYF.

The CDR3 loop is CASSIGPGDWGYTF. The DNA of the CDR3 is TGTGCCAGTAGTATTGGTCCTGGAGATTGGGGCTACACCTTC. This chain uses TRBV19 with TRBJ1-2; D gene unclear. CDR1 and CDR2 (germline): LNHDA, SQIVND (reference sequence). V gave up 3 bases and J gave up 8 bases, with 16 bases separating them. CDR3 length: 14 amino acids.

The sample holds many counts of this clonotype. V is TRBV20-1 and J is TRBJ2-3; 7 bases map to TRBD2. The length of the CDR3 is 15 residues. V gave up 6 bases and J gave up 4 bases; unmatched junction bases: 13. Germline assignment: CDR1 DFQATT and CDR2 SNEGSKA (reference sequence). The CDR3 DNA reads TGCAGTGCACGAAACATCAAGCGGGAATCAGATACGCAGTATTTT. It codes for CSARNIKRESDTQYF.

V gene TRBV4-1 combines with J gene TRBJ2-7; D might be TRBD1 (6 bases). CDR3 length: 15 amino acids. The germline V and J ends were trimmed by 4 bases and 1 base, with 14 bases remaining between them. Germline V gene data show CDR1 as MGHRA and CDR2 as YSYEKL. The DNA of the CDR3 is TGCGCCAGCAGCCCAAGGACAGCGAAATCCTACGAGCAGTACTTC. Residues: CASSPRTAKSYEQYF.

This clonotype was seen only a few times. The V and J genes are TRBV29-1 and TRBJ1-1; TRBD1 is a possible D gene (5 bases). This CDR3 comprises 16 residues. Germline V gene sequence: CDR1 SQVTM, CDR2 ANQGSEA. The V end lost 1 base, the J end lost 4 bases, and 19 bases lay between the germline ends. CDR3 sequence reads: CSVEAVGARVPTEAFF. In nucleotides, the CDR3 is TGCAGCGTTGAAGCCGTAGGGGCACGGGTCCCCACTGAAGCTTTCTTT. The entire variable domain, with the rest obtained from reference TRBV29-1 and TRBJ1-1, is as follows: SAVISQKPSRDICQRGTSLTIQCQVDSQVTMMFWYRQQPGQSLTLIATANQGSEATYESGFVIDKFPISRPNLTFSTLTVSNMSPEDSSIYLCSVEAVGARVPTEAFFGQGTRLTVV.

The table lists this clonotype with a few counts. The gene calls are TRBV6-1 and TRBJ2-7; perhaps TRBD2 as D (7 bases). Germline V CDR1 and CDR2: MNHNS, SASEGT. This CDR3 has 13 amino acids. Deletions cut 8 bases from V and 4 bases from J, with 15 bases between. The CDR3 here is CASQRGAHYEQYV. The CDR3 DNA is TGTGCCAGCCAACGGGGGGCGCATTACGAGCAGTACGTC.

This clonotype was found many times. The CDR3 coding sequence is TGTGCCAGCAGCTCAACAGATCCGGACTATGGCTACACCTTC. It codes for CASSSTDPDYGYTF. The chain couples TRBV5-6 to TRBJ1-2; D remains unclear. The germline CDR1 and CDR2 sequences are SGHDT and YYEEEE. V shed 3 bases and J shed 3 bases, with 12 bases lying between them. This CDR3 spans 14 amino acids.

The chain links TRBV7-6 to TRBJ2-5; tentative D call: TRBD1 (7 bases). The V end was cut by 3 bases, the J end by 4 bases, with 18 bases between. The germline CDR1 and CDR2 sequences are SGHVS and FNYEAQ. The CDR3 runs 16 residues. The CDR3 DNA sequence: TGTGCCAGCAGCTTGATCAGGGGGGAAGGAGGAGAGACCCAGTACTTC. It specifies CASSLIRGEGGETQYF. Based on the CDR3 plus reference TRBV7-6 and TRBJ2-5, the full variable domain is GAGVSQSPRYKVTKRGQDVALRCDPISGHVSLYWYRQALGQGPEFLTYFNYEAQQDKSGLPNDRFSAERPEGSISTLTIQRTEQRDSAMYRCASSLIRGEGGETQYFGPGTRLLVL.

This clonotype was seen only a few times. The chain uses TRBV6-1 and TRBJ2-3; the D gene could be TRBD1 or TRBD2 (6 bases each). Germline CDR1 is MNHNS and CDR2 is SASEGT. The CDR3 has 16 residues. V was cut by 6 bases and J by 4 bases, with 20 bases left in between. In DNA, the CDR3 is TGTGCCAGCAGATCCCCGGGGGCGCGATTTTCAGATACGCAGTATTTT. Encoded protein: CASRSPGARFSDTQYF.

This clonotype has just a few counts. The V call is TRBV20-1, the J call TRBJ2-5; D is possibly TRBD1 (6 bases). The ends were cut back, 6 bases at V and 1 base at J, with 12 bases in the middle. Germline V gene data show CDR1 as DFQATT and CDR2 as SNEGSKA (reference sequence). The CDR3 consists of 13 residues. CDR3 in DNA: TGCAGTGCCCCCACAGGGATCCAAGAGACCCAGTACTTC. Translating gives CSAPTGIQETQYF.

This clonotype was recorded a few times. This CDR3 reads CATSRDVANTEAFF. CDR3 DNA: TGTGCCACCAGCAGAGACGTCGCGAACACTGAAGCTTTCTTT. J is TRBJ1-1 and V is TRBV15; D is undetermined. The germline V gene encodes CDR1 LNHNV and CDR2 YYDKDF (reference sequence). Deletions cut 0 bases from V and 1 base from J, with 6 bases between. This CDR3 spans 14 amino acids.

The V gene is TRBV28, the J gene TRBJ2-7, with D possibly matching TRBD2 (6 bases). V gave up 4 bases and J gave up 4 bases, with 17 bases separating them. The CDR3 runs to 15 residues. Germline-derived CDR1 and CDR2 are MDHEN and SYDVKM. CDR3 nucleotide sequence: TGTGCCAGCAGTTATTGGGGAGGAGGCGGATACGAGCAGTACTTC. Its protein is CASSYWGGGGYEQYF.

The table lists this clonotype with a few counts. The V and J genes are TRBV4-1 and TRBJ2-1; TRBD1 aligns across 7 bases. V gave up 0 bases and J gave up 5 bases; unmatched junction bases: 10. From germline, CDR1 is MGHRA and CDR2 YSYEKL. This CDR3 contains 17 residues. The CDR3 here is CASSQDSRGYRDNEQFF. In DNA, the CDR3 is TGCGCCAGCAGCCAAGACAGCAGGGGGTACAGAGACAATGAGCAGTTCTTC.

V usage is TRBV3-1 and J usage is TRBJ1-5; D is unclear. V lost 0 bases and J lost 1, with 4 bases in between. The V gene's germline CDR1 is LGHDT and CDR2 YNNKEL (reference sequence). The CDR3 contains 14 residues. The CDR3 region is CASSQDLSNQPQHF. CDR3 coding DNA: TGTGCCAGCAGCCAAGATTTGAGCAATCAGCCCCAGCATTTT.

The genes are TRBV29-1 and TRBJ2-1; D gene uncertain. V was pared by 6 bases and J by 4 bases, with 7 bases between. There are 11 residues in the CDR3. CDR1 and CDR2 (germline): SQVTM, ANQGSEA. CDR3 residues: CSVASYNEQFF. In DNA form, the CDR3 reads TGCAGCGTCGCAAGTTACAATGAGCAGTTCTTC.

The V call is TRBV6-5, the J call TRBJ2-3; D is ambiguous. Per the germline V gene, CDR1 is MNHEY and CDR2 is SVGAGI. The V gene lost 2 bases and the J gene lost 1 base, with 7 bases spanning the gap. This CDR3 contains 14 residues. The CDR3 sequence: CASSYRPGTDTQYF. CDR3 in DNA: TGTGCCAGCAGTTACAGGCCCGGCACAGATACGCAGTATTTT.

This rearrangement joins TRBV12-3 or TRBV12-4 to TRBJ2-2; D might be TRBD2 (5 bases). The CDR3 length is 14 residues. With 5 bases removed from V and 3 bases from J, the gap between germline ends came to 10 bases. CDR3 nucleotides: TGTGCCAGCAGTCCGCACGGGGACACCGGGGAGCTGTTTTTT. Translated: CASSPHGDTGELFF.

This clonotype has more than one count but fewer than ten. V gene TRBV3-1 combines with J gene TRBJ1-2; 9 bases line up with TRBD1. Germline assignment: CDR1 LGHDT and CDR2 YNNKEL (reference sequence). Trimming removed 2 bases from V and 4 bases from J; junction bases left unmatched: 8. The CDR3 loop spans 16 amino acids. The CDR3 sequence: CASSQRQGGHRYGYTF. The CDR3, as DNA: TGTGCCAGCAGCCAACGACAGGGGGGGCACCGCTATGGCTACACCTTC.

This clonotype occurred a few times. The chain has TRBV20-1 and TRBJ2-3; 8 bases line up with TRBD2. Trimming removed 6 bases from V and 8 bases from J; junction bases left unmatched: 7. This CDR3 spans 12 amino acids. The V gene's germline CDR1 is DFQATT and CDR2 SNEGSKA (reference sequence). This chain's CDR3 is CSAGTSLGTQYF. The CDR3 DNA reads as TGCAGTGCGGGGACTAGTCTTGGTACGCAGTATTTT.

This clonotype was seen only a few times. For the CDR3, the DNA is TGTGCCAGCAGCCCGATACTAGCAGAAGAAGAGACCCAGTACTTC. Protein sequence: CASSPILAEEETQYF. This rearrangement joins TRBV6-1 to TRBJ2-5; D might be TRBD2 (6 bases). This CDR3 region has 15 residues. V was trimmed by 6 bases and J by 3 bases, leaving 17 bases between them. Germline-derived CDR1 and CDR2 are MNHNS and SASEGT.

The J gene is TRBJ1-1, the V gene TRBV4-1, with unresolved D. The ends were cut back, 6 bases at V and 7 bases at J, with 15 bases in the middle. The CDR3 consists of 13 residues. Germline loops: CDR1 MGHRA, CDR2 YSYEKL. CDR3 coding DNA: TGCGCCAGCAGGGAGAACGTGGGCAATGAAGCTTTCTTT. This codes for CASRENVGNEAFF.

This clonotype was counted only a few times. V gene TRBV27 combines with J gene TRBJ2-7; tentative D call: TRBD1 (5 bases). The CDR3 is 13 residues long. Germline V lookup: CDR1 MNHEY, CDR2 SMNVEV (reference sequence). Trimming stripped 0 bases from V and 6 bases from J, with 9 bases between. CDR3 region: CASSLSGRVEQYF. CDR3 bases: TGTGCCAGCAGTTTATCCGGCAGGGTCGAGCAGTACTTC.